The clone carrying this TCR beta chain was detected a few times. As yet, its antigen is unknown. Libraries for TCR beta were made by quantitative 5'-RACE with molecular barcodes. TCRdb re-analysed the 5' RACE reads in MiXCR, keeping a single row per CDR3 protein. Here the sample spans a few hundred thousand distinct CDR3 sequences, roughly 12% being singletons. This record comes from a study of CD8 T cells in ankylosing spondylitis. V shed 3 bases and J 7 bases; nucleotides not matched to a gene: 14. The CDR3 totals 17 residues. CDR1 is LNHDA, CDR2 SQIVND, per germline (reference sequence). Findings of the study overall: A subset of motif variants has previously been described in the synovial fluid and blood of reactive arthritis. The study identified a TCR beta motif of seven or eight highly homologous variants that appeared characteristic of ankylosing spondylitis blood. Within matched ankylosing spondylitis synovial fluid, disease-linked clones were reportedly significantly enriched.

The sequence was obtained from a female donor with ankylosing spondylitis or in good health (not recorded which). This rearrangement joins TRBV19 to TRBJ2-1, with 8 nucleotides matching TRBD1. Sequenced: blood, either unsorted or a sorted T cell fraction (not recorded which). The CDR3 region is CASSIRTRKDRANEQFF. The CDR3 nucleotides are TGTGCCAGTAGTATTCGCACTAGGAAGGACAGGGCGAATGAGCAGTTCTTC. Based on the CDR3 plus reference TRBV19 and TRBJ2-1, the full variable domain is DGGITQSPKYLFRKEGQNVTLSCEQNLNHDAMYWYRQDPGQGLRLIYYSQIVNDFQKGDIAEGYSVSREKKESFPLTVTSAQKNPTAFYLCASSIRTRKDRANEQFFGPGTRLTVL.